This T cell receptor beta chain was identified in a study of blood T cell repertoires in COVID-19. Study-wide background: Acute and convalescent COVID-19 specimens originated in the United States, Italy and Spain. PBMCs, B-cell-depleted T cells, or T cells were the source of the cDNA or gDNA that made up the material.

Source study methods: Cell counts per sample came from amplifying reference gene primers. The assay was immunoSEQ multiplex PCR, and TCRdb's table has in-frame clones only and misses some. For V, J and clone size, that table is used; D and trimming come from the DNA. The table has roughly 250,000 clones, 70% to 90% seen once. The V end lost 4 bases, the J end lost 7 bases, and 16 bases lay between the germline ends. The CDR3 is 15 residues long. From germline, CDR1 is SGHTA and CDR2 FQGNSA. This clone has only one observation. What was sequenced was peripheral blood. The rearrangement links TRBV7-2 to TRBJ2-2, with D possibly TRBD2 on 5 matching bases. The origin of this receptor is a woman in her 30s with COVID-19, enrolled during active disease. This CDR3 is CASSSRPLDGGELFF. The DNA for the CDR3 is TGTGCCAGCAGCTCGAGGCCACTAGATGGCGGGGAGCTGTTTTTT.